Below, one T cell receptor beta chain is given with its context. The antigen is unknown. RNA was extracted from 2.5 to 3 ml of whole blood of healthy adults. The library had UMIs added by 3' ligation of an oligonucleotide to TCR cDNA. Input was about 1 to 1,100 ng of DNase-treated total RNA without cell sorting. The sample is drawn from a study of naive and memory T cell subsets. Regarding the study as a whole: Potentially, T cell activation and differentiation skew this RNA-based measurement.

Losses at the gene ends were 0 bases for V and 6 bases for J; bases not matched to a gene: 4. From germline, CDR1 is SGHRS and CDR2 YFSETQ. The CDR3 totals 15 residues. Alpha and beta constant region primers primed reverse transcription for blood and skin samples. Amplification of ligated cDNA took four PCR rounds with SP2 and nested alpha and beta constant primers. TCRdb re-called the 5' RACE reads through MiXCR, storing one row per CDR3 protein. Here the sample spans roughly 26,000 distinct CDR3 sequences, under 30% being singletons. The receptor comes from a female donor in good health. The chain recombines TRBV5-1 with TRBJ2-1; TRBD2 aligns across 9 bases. CDR3 sequence: CASSLASGAGNEQFF. Here the CDR3 DNA reads TGCGCCAGCAGCTTGGCTAGCGGGGCGGGCAATGAGCAGTTCTTC.